Shown below are 16 T cell receptor beta chains from a single sample sequenced in a study of shared clonotypes between healthy human individuals. The protocol was immunoSEQ multiplex PCR, while the TCRdb copy is restricted to in-frame clones and leaves out a portion. The sample comprises about 1,500,000 clones, around 97% of which are singletons, and roughly 1.2% rests with the top ten. Input material: naive CD4+ T cells sorted from blood. Sample subset: CD45RA+ positively selected. Source of these receptors: a man aged 25 to 40 in good health.

The V gene is TRBV19, the J gene TRBJ1-1; TRBD1 matches at 9 bases. CDR3 length: 19 residues. Germline V gene lookup returns CDR1 LNHDA and CDR2 SQIVND (reference sequence). Trimming took 2 bases from V and 5 from J; bases not matched to a gene: 18. This CDR3 reads CASSILVSGTGGSRTEAFF. The CDR3 DNA is TGTGCCAGTAGTATATTGGTTTCCGGTACAGGGGGCAGTCGGACTGAAGCTTTCTTT.

The chain recombines TRBV6-1 with TRBJ1-4; TRBD1 might be the D (6 bases). The V and J ends lost 6 bases and 4 bases respectively, with 9 bases between them. This CDR3 region has 13 residues. Looked up from germline, CDR1 is MNHNS and CDR2 is SASEGT. CDR3 in amino acids: CASRRQVNEKLFF. CDR3 coding DNA: TGTGCCAGCAGGCGACAGGTTAATGAAAAACTGTTTTTT.

The DNA for the CDR3 is TGTGCCAGCAGCTTAGTGGGGGTGGAGACCCAGTACTTC. Its protein product is CASSLVGVETQYF. The rearrangement joins TRBV13 to TRBJ2-5; D could derive from TRBD1 or TRBD2 (5 bases each). CDR1 is PRHDT and CDR2 is FYEKMQ in the germline V gene (reference sequence). There are 13 residues in the CDR3. V gave up 1 base and J gave up 5 bases, with 8 bases separating them.

The chain carries TRBV20-1 and TRBJ1-2; D ambiguous. The CDR3 runs 9 residues. The germline gives CDR1 DFQATT, CDR2 SNEGSKA (reference sequence). Trimming pared 7 bases from V and 5 bases from J, leaving 5 bases between. The CDR3, as DNA: TGCAGTGTTGCATATGGCTACACCTTC. The encoded protein is CSVAYGYTF.

V gene TRBV5-1 combines with J gene TRBJ2-5; 7 bases fit TRBD1. The germline V gene encodes CDR1 SGHRS and CDR2 YFSETQ. V was clipped by 4 bases and J by 5 bases; unmatched bases: 5. This CDR3 is built from 13 residues. The CDR3 DNA is TGCGCCAGCAGCGTCGGACAGGCTGAGACCCAGTACTTC. Its translation is CASSVGQAETQYF. The variable domain in full, completed from reference TRBV5-1 and TRBJ2-5, reads KAGVTQTPRYLIKTRGQQVTLSCSPISGHRSVSWYQQTPGQGLQFLFEYFSETQRNKGNFPGRFSGRQFSNSRSEMNVSTLELGDSALYLCASSVGQAETQYFGPGTRLLVL.

The CDR3 sequence is CASSLAVSGSRGPHQPQHF. CDR3 coding DNA: TGTGCCAGCAGCTTAGCAGTGTCAGGCTCGCGGGGCCCCCATCAGCCCCAGCATTTT. J is TRBJ1-5 and V is TRBV7-6, with a tentative D call TRBD1 (5 bases). Trimming removed 0 bases at V and 5 bases at J, with 23 bases between. The CDR3 is made up of 19 amino acids. The germline V gene has CDR1 SGHVS and CDR2 FNYEAQ.

V is TRBV5-1 and J is TRBJ1-3; 7 bases line up with TRBD1. V dropped 4 bases and J dropped 4; count of bases not matched to a gene: 8. This CDR3 comprises 15 residues. The germline V gene encodes CDR1 SGHRS and CDR2 YFSETQ. The CDR3 here is CASSGETGSGNTIYF. The DNA of the CDR3 is TGCGCCAGCAGCGGTGAGACAGGGAGCGGAAACACCATATATTTT. The full variable domain, its missing parts supplied by reference TRBV5-1 and TRBJ1-3, is KAGVTQTPRYLIKTRGQQVTLSCSPISGHRSVSWYQQTPGQGLQFLFEYFSETQRNKGNFPGRFSGRQFSNSRSEMNVSTLELGDSALYLCASSGETGSGNTIYFGEGSWLTVV.

The V gene is TRBV2, the J gene TRBJ1-1; D perhaps matches TRBD1 (6 bases). Germline values: CDR1 SNHLY, CDR2 FYNNEI. The CDR3 consists of 18 residues. Trimming removed 8 bases at V and 0 bases at J, with 25 bases between. The CDR3 region is CASPPILKTGLMNTEAFF. The CDR3 region has the DNA TGTGCCAGCCCACCGATTCTGAAGACAGGATTGATGAACACTGAAGCTTTCTTT.

On this clone itself: The sample contains more than one DNA sequence encoding this CDR3. The chain has TRBV18 and TRBJ1-2; D gene unclear. Germline loops: CDR1 KGHSH, CDR2 LQKENI. This CDR3 comprises 13 residues. Trimming removed 1 base from V and 5 bases from J, with 8 bases in between. The CDR3 bases are TGTGCCAGCTCACCACTGGGAGAGTATGGCTACACCTTC. The encoded protein is CASSPLGEYGYTF.

This clone appeared a single time. V is TRBV9 and J is TRBJ1-2; TRBD1 is a possible D gene (5 bases). Germline-derived CDR1 and CDR2 are SGDLS and YYNGEE. Trimming cost V 0 bases and J 8 bases, with 17 bases left between them. The CDR3 is 15 residues long. CDR3 sequence: CASSVGGTGMWGYTF. In DNA form, the CDR3 reads TGTGCCAGCAGCGTAGGCGGGACCGGGATGTGGGGCTACACCTTC.

This rearrangement joins TRBV7-8 to TRBJ2-3; TRBD2 might be the D (5 bases). Deletions cut 0 bases from V and 0 bases from J, with 16 bases between. Germline values: CDR1 SGHVS, CDR2 FQNEAQ. The CDR3 contains 18 residues. The CDR3 is CASSLAGSQWGSTDTQYF. As DNA, the CDR3 is TGTGCCAGCAGCTTAGCGGGGAGCCAGTGGGGAAGCACAGATACGCAGTATTTT.

The chain links TRBV28 to TRBJ2-1; D gene uncertain. The CDR3 has 14 amino acids. V was trimmed by 4 bases and J by 9 bases, leaving 16 bases between them. The V gene's germline CDR1 is MDHEN and CDR2 SYDVKM. The CDR3 here is CASSSPPSDAEQFF. The CDR3 DNA reads as TGTGCCAGCAGTTCGCCCCCCTCGGACGCTGAGCAGTTCTTC.

The gene calls are TRBV7-9 and TRBJ2-3; TRBD2 aligns across 12 bases. Germline lookup yields CDR1 SEHNR and CDR2 FQNEAQ (reference sequence). J gave up 1 base and V 1 base, and 6 bases lay outside the gene matches. This CDR3 is 18 amino acids long. The CDR3 region is CASSLESGLAGRTDTQYF. The DNA of the CDR3 is TGTGCCAGCAGCTTAGAATCTGGACTAGCGGGACGCACAGATACGCAGTATTTT.

This chain links TRBV28 with TRBJ2-3; TRBD1 might be the D (5 bases). Trimming pared 4 bases from V and 0 bases from J, leaving 8 bases between. The germline V gene has CDR1 MDHEN and CDR2 SYDVKM. CDR3 length: 14 residues. Here the CDR3 DNA reads TGTGCCAGCAGTTGGGGCACTAGCACAGATACGCAGTATTTT. This gives the protein CASSWGTSTDTQYF.

V usage is TRBV5-1 and J usage is TRBJ2-5, with no clear D. This CDR3 is built from 14 residues. V was trimmed by 9 bases and J by 4 bases, leaving 19 bases between them. Germline CDR1 and CDR2: SGHRS and YFSETQ. The CDR3: CATKANLGAETQYF. CDR3 nucleotide sequence: TGCGCCACGAAGGCGAACCTAGGCGCAGAGACCCAGTACTTC.

With regard to this clone: The sample contains more than one DNA sequence encoding this CDR3. The V call is TRBV5-4, the J call TRBJ2-7, with D unresolved. The CDR3 consists of 12 residues. Germline V gives CDR1 SGHNT, CDR2 YYREEE (reference sequence). Trimming removed 0 bases at V and 4 bases at J, with 5 bases between. The CDR3 region has the DNA TGTGCCAGCAGCTTGGACGGATACGAGCAGTACTTC. It encodes CASSLDGYEQYF.